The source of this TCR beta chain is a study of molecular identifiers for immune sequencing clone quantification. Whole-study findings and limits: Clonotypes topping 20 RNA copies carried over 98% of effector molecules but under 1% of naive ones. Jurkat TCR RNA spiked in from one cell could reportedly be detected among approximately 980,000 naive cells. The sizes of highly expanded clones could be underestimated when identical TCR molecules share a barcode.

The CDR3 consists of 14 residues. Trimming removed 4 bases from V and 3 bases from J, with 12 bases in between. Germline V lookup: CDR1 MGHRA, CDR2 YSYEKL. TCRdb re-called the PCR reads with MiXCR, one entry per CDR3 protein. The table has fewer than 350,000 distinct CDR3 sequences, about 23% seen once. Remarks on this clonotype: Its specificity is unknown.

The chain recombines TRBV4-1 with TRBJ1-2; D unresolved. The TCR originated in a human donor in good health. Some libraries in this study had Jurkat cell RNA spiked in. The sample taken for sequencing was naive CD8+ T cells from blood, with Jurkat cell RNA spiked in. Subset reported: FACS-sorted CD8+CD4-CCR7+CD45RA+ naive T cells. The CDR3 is CASSPKGGDYGYTF. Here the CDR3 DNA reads TGCGCCAGCAGCCCCAAGGGAGGAGACTATGGCTACACCTTC.